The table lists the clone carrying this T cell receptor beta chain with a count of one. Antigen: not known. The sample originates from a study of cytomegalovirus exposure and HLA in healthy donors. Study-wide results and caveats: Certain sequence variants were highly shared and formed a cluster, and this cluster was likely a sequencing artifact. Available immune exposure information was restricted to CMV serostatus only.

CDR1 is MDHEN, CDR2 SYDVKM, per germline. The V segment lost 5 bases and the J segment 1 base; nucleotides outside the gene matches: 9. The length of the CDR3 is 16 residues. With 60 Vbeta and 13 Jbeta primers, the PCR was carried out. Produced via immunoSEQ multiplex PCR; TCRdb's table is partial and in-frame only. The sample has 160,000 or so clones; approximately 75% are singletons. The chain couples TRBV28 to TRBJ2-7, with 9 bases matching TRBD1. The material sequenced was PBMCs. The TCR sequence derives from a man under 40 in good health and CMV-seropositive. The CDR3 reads CASSRPGDRVSYEQYF. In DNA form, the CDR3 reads TGTGCCAGCAGTCGCCCGGGGGACAGGGTTTCCTACGAGCAGTACTTC. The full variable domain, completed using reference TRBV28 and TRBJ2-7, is DVKVTQSSRYLVKRTGEKVFLECVQDMDHENMFWYRQDPGLGLRLIYFSYDVKMKEKGDIPEGYSVSREKKERFSLILESASTNQTSMYLCASSRPGDRVSYEQYFGPGTRLTVT.